A single sample gave rise to the 2 T cell receptor beta chains below, sequenced in a study of cytomegalovirus exposure and HLA in healthy donors. The PCR employed 60 Vbeta primers together with 13 Jbeta primers. Profiled with immunoSEQ multiplex PCR; TCRdb holds only in-frame clones, not every one. The profile covers roughly 35,000 clones, with around 53% appearing a single time and about 6.1% taken by the ten largest. The sample comprised PBMCs. These receptor sequences come from a woman in her thirties or forties in good health and CMV-seropositive.

The chain uses TRBV7-6 and TRBJ2-2; 10 positions agree with TRBD1. CDR1 is SGHVS, CDR2 FNYEAQ, per germline. V gave up 0 bases and J gave up 7 bases; unmatched junction bases: 2. The CDR3 is 15 amino acids. The CDR3 DNA follows: TGTGCCAGCAGCTTAGCTGGGACAGGGGTCGGGGAGCTGTTTTTT. It codes for CASSLAGTGVGELFF.

The chain carries TRBV5-8 and TRBJ2-6; D may be TRBD2 (5 bases). CDR1 is SGHTS and CDR2 is YDEGEE in the germline V gene. The CDR3 runs 15 residues. V was pared by 4 bases and J by 13 bases, with 21 bases between. Here the CDR3 DNA reads TGTGCCAGCAGCCAAACCACTAGGGTTCAGGATGTCCTGACTTTC. This gives the protein CASSQTTRVQDVLTF. The full variable domain, in which reference TRBV5-8 and TRBJ2-6 provide the parts outside the CDR3, is EAGVTQSPTHLIKTRGQQATLRCSPISGHTSVYWYQQALGLGLQFLLWYDEGEERNRGNFPPRFSGRQFPNYSSELNVNALELEDSALYLCASSQTTRVQDVLTFGAGSRLTVL.